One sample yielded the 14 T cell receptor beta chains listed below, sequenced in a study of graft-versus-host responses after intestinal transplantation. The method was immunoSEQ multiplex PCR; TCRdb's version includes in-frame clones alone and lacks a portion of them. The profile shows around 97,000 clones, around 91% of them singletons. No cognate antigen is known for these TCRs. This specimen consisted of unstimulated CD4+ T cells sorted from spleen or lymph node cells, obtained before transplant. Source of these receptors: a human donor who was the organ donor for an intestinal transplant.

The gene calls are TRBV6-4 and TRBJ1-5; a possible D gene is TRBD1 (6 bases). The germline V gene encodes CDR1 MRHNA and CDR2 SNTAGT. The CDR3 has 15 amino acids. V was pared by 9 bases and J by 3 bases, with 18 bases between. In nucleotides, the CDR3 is TGTGCCAGAGATAGGGGGGGATCTTTCAATCAGCCCCAGCATTTT. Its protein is CARDRGGSFNQPQHF.

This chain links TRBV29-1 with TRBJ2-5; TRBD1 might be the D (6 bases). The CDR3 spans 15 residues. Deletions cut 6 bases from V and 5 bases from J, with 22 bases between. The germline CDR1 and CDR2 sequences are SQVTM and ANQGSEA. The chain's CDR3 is CSVPGTQRSGETQYF. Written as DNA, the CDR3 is TGCAGCGTCCCCGGGACACAAAGGTCGGGGGAGACCCAGTACTTC.

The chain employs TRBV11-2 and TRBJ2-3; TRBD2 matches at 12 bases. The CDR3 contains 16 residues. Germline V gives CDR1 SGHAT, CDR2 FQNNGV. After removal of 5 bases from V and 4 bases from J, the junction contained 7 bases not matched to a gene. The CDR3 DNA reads TGTGCCAGCAGCCCGCGACTAGCGGGGGACCCAGATACGCAGTATTTT. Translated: CASSPRLAGDPDTQYF.

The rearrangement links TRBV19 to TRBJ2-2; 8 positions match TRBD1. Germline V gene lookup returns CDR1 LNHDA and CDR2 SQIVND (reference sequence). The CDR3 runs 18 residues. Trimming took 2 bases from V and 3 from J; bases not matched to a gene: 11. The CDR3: CASSIRVRDRRYTGELFF. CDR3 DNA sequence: TGTGCCAGTAGTATAAGGGTTAGGGACAGGAGATACACCGGGGAGCTGTTTTTT. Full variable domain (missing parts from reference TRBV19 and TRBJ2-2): DGGITQSPKYLFRKEGQNVTLSCEQNLNHDAMYWYRQDPGQGLRLIYYSQIVNDFQKGDIAEGYSVSREKKESFPLTVTSAQKNPTAFYLCASSIRVRDRRYTGELFFGEGSRLTVL.

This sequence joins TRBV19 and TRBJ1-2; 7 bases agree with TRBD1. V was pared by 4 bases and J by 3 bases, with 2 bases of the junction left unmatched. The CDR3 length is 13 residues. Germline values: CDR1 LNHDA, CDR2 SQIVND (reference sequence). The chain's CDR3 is CASSTRGDYGYTF. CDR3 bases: TGTGCCAGTAGTACCAGGGGGGACTATGGCTACACCTTC.

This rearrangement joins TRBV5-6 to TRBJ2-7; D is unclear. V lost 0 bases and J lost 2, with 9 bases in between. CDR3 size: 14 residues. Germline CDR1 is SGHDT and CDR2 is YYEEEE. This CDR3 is CASSLASGPYEQYF. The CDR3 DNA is TGTGCCAGCAGCTTGGCCTCTGGGCCCTACGAGCAGTACTTC. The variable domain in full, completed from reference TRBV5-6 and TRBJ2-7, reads DAGVTQSPTHLIKTRGQQVTLRCSPKSGHDTVSWYQQALGQGPQFIFQYYEEEERQRGNFPDRFSGHQFPNYSSELNVNALLLGDSALYLCASSLASGPYEQYFGPGTRLTVT.

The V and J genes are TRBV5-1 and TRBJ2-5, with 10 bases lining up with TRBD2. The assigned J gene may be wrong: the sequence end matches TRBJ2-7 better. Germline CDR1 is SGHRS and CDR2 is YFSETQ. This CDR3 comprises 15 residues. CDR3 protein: CASSLRAGGPDEQYF. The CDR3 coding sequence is TGCGCCAGCAGCCTCCGAGCGGGGGGGCCGGACGAGCAGTACTTC.

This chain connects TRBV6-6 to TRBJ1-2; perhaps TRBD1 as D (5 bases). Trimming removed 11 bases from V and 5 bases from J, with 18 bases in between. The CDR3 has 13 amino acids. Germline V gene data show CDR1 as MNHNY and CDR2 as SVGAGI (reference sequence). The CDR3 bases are TGTGCCTGCCTAAGGAGTCAGGGATATGGCTACACCTTC. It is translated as CACLRSQGYGYTF.

The DNA of the CDR3 is TGTGCCAGCAGCCAAGAATCGGTGGTGGGGAGGGAGACCCAGTACTTC. Amino acids: CASSQESVVGRETQYF. The chain has TRBV4-2 and TRBJ2-5; the D gene is possibly TRBD2 (6 bases). Germline lookup yields CDR1 LGHNA and CDR2 YNFKEQ. CDR3 size: 16 residues. The V end lost 0 bases, the J end lost 5 bases, and 16 bases lay between the germline ends.

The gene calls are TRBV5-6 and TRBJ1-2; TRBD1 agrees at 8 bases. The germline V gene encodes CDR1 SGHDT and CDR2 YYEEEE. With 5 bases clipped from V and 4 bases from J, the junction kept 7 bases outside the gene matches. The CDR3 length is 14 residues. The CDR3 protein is CASSRDRRGYGYTF. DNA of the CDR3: TGTGCCAGCAGTCGGGACAGGCGGGGCTATGGCTACACCTTC.

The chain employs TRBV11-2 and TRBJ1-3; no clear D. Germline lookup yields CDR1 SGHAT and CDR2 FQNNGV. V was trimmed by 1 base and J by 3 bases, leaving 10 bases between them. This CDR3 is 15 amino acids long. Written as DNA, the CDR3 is TGTGCCAGCAGCTTAGCCGGGTCACTTGGAAACACCATATATTTT. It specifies CASSLAGSLGNTIYF.

The CDR3 loop reads CASGGVNQPQHF. Written as DNA, the CDR3 is TGTGCCAGTGGGGGGGTGAATCAGCCCCAGCATTTT. This chain joins TRBV7-9 and TRBJ1-5; possible D gene TRBD1, 5 bases. The CDR3 has 12 amino acids. Looked up from germline, CDR1 is SEHNR and CDR2 is FQNEAQ (reference sequence). Trimming removed 9 bases at V and 4 bases at J, with 10 bases between. The full variable domain, rest sourced from reference TRBV7-9 and TRBJ1-5, is DTGVSQNPRHKITKRGQNVTFRCDPISEHNRLYWYRQTLGQGPEFLTYFQNEAQLEKSRLLSDRFSAERPKGSFSTLEIQRTEQGDSAMYLCASGGVNQPQHFGDGTRLSIL.

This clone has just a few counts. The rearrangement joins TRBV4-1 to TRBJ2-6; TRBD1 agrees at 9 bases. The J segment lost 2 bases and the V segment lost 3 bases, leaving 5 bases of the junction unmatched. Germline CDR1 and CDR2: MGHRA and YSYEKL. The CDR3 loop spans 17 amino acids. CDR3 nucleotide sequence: TGCGCCAGCAGCCAGGGACAGGGAGTCGCTGGGGCCAACGTCCTGACTTTC. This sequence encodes CASSQGQGVAGANVLTF.

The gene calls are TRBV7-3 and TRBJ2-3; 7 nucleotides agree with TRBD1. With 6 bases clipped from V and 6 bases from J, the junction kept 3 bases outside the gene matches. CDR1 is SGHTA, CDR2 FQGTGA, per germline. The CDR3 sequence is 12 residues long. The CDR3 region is CASSTGADTQYF. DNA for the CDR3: TGTGCCAGCAGTACAGGGGCGGATACGCAGTATTTT.